Listed below are T cell receptor beta chains from one sample, sequenced in a study of T cell responses to AZD1222 COVID-19 vaccine. Sequencing used immunoSEQ multiplex PCR; TCRdb keeps in-frame clones, though not all of them. The table has about 140,000 clones, about 88% seen once; the top ten hold about 4.5%. Sequenced here: peripheral blood, sampled on day 0 of AZD1222 vaccination. The receptors originated from an adult in good health. The CDR3 runs from the conserved cysteine through the conserved F or W. A D gene is named only where the DNA matches it firmly. The listing skips clone size in some rows; elsewhere it reads once, few, many or a size class.

j_gene | v_gene | len | d_gene | abundance | CDR3aa | CDR3nt
TRBJ2-3 | TRBV4-1 | 21 | - | - | CASSQDKVWKLTPTNTDTQYF | TGCGCCAGCAGCCAAGATAAAGTGTGGAAACTCACCCCCACCAACACAGATACGCAGTATTTT
TRBJ2-7 | TRBV18 | 14 | TRBD1 | - | CASSLGQGHGEQYF | TGTGCCAGCTCTCTTGGACAGGGGCATGGAGAGCAGTACTTC
TRBJ2-7 | TRBV6-5 | 12 | - | - | CASRGITYEQYF | TGTGCCAGCAGGGGAATCACCTACGAGCAGTACTTC
TRBJ1-1 | TRBV2 | 19 | TRBD1 | - | CASSEAGGEFIPMNTEAFF | TGTGCCAGCAGTGAAGCAGGGGGCGAGTTTATTCCCATGAACACTGAAGCTTTCTTT
TRBJ1-2 | TRBV12-5 | 14 | - | - | CASGLAGFYYGYTF | TGTGCTAGTGGTTTGGCGGGGTTCTACTATGGCTACACCTTC
TRBJ2-7 | TRBV7-8 | 14 | TRBD2 | - | CASSQAGVGYEQYF | TGTGCCAGCAGCCAAGCGGGAGTGGGTTACGAGCAGTACTTC
TRBJ1-1 | TRBV2 | 14 | - | once | CASSSDSFNTEAFF | TGTGCCAGCAGCTCAGACAGTTTCAACACTGAAGCTTTCTTT
TRBJ1-3 | TRBV4-1 | 16 | - | few | CASSRLDGSSGNTIYF | TGCGCCAGCTCACGATTGGACGGTAGCTCTGGAAACACCATATATTTT
TRBJ1-5 | TRBV18 | 13 | - | - | CASSSGSNQPQHF | TGTGCCAGCTCAAGCGGTAGCAATCAGCCCCAGCATTTT
TRBJ2-2 | TRBV27 | 14 | - | once | CASSLLPSTGELFF | TGTGCCAGCAGTTTATTACCCAGCACCGGGGAGCTGTTTTTT
TRBJ1-1 | TRBV6-4 | 16 | - | - | CASSPSWGPRNTEAFF | TGTGCCAGCAGCCCCTCTTGGGGACCCAGGAACACTGAAGCTTTCTTT
TRBJ1-5 | TRBV27 | 13 | - | - | CASSWTLNQPQHF | TGTGCCAGCAGTTGGACTCTCAATCAGCCCCAGCATTTT
TRBJ1-2 | TRBV5-1 | 15 | TRBD1 | - | CASSLGTGSNYGYTF | TGCGCCAGCAGCTTGGGGACAGGGTCTAACTATGGCTACACCTTC
TRBJ1-2 | TRBV2 | 16 | - | - | CASSEARLTGRGGYTF | TGTGCCAGCAGTGAAGCCCGACTAACAGGGAGAGGAGGCTACACCTTC
TRBJ2-7 | TRBV6-5 | 12 | - | - | CASRGELGEQYF | TGTGCCAGCAGAGGGGAGCTGGGCGAGCAGTACTTC
TRBJ1-1 | TRBV6-5 | 13 | - | - | CASSPGRMPEAFF | TGTGCCAGCAGCCCGGGTCGGATGCCTGAAGCTTTCTTT
TRBJ2-7 | TRBV11-2 | 12 | - | - | CASRGRAVGQYF | TGTGCCAGCCGGGGCAGGGCCGTCGGGCAGTACTTC
TRBJ1-2 | TRBV20-1 | 11 | - | - | CSALGLYGYTF | TGCAGTGCCCTCGGACTCTATGGCTACACCTTC
TRBJ2-2 | TRBV18 | 12 | - | - | CASSPLTGELFF | TGTGCCAGCTCACCCCTGACAGGGGAGCTGTTTTTT
TRBJ1-2 | TRBV6-5 | 12 | - | few | CASRPPGGGYTF | TGTGCCAGCAGACCCCCGGGGGGGGGCTACACCTTC
TRBJ1-3 | TRBV10-3 | 11 | - | few | CAISERNTIYF | TGTGCCATCAGTGAACGAAACACCATATATTTT
TRBJ2-7 | TRBV6-5 | 14 | - | - | CASSPRQTLYEQYF | TGTGCCAGCAGTCCACGACAGACCCTCTACGAGCAGTACTTC
TRBJ2-7 | TRBV4-2 | 16 | TRBD1 | few | CASSLAPGQESSGQYF | TGTGCCAGCAGCCTCGCCCCGGGACAGGAGTCCTCGGGGCAGTACTTC
TRBJ2-7 | TRBV7-2 | 13 | - | - | CASSLGISGEQYF | TGTGCCAGCAGCCTGGGAATCTCCGGGGAGCAGTACTTC
TRBJ1-2 | TRBV6-5 | 14 | TRBD1 | - | CASIRTGGLYGYTF | TGTGCCAGCATACGGACAGGGGGCCTCTATGGCTACACCTTC
TRBJ2-3 | TRBV4-1 | 17 | - | - | CASSQERTGAATDTQYF | TGCGCCAGCAGCCAAGAGCGGACGGGGGCCGCCACAGATACGCAGTATTTT
TRBJ1-2 | TRBV2 | 15 | - | - | CASTHGRKTNYGYTF | TGTGCCAGCACCCACGGACGGAAAACTAACTATGGCTACACCTTC
TRBJ2-2 | TRBV19 | 13 | - | - | CASREGGTGELFF | TGTGCCAGTAGAGAGGGCGGCACCGGGGAGCTGTTTTTT
TRBJ2-1 | TRBV7-3 | 13 | - | - | CASSFAGDNEQFF | TGTGCCAGCAGCTTTGCTGGTGACAATGAGCAGTTCTTC
TRBJ2-7 | TRBV29-1 | 13 | - | once | CSVGVGPHGEQYF | TGCAGCGTAGGTGTAGGTCCCCACGGCGAGCAGTACTTC
TRBJ1-4 | TRBV19 | 16 | - | - | CASSTTPTGLGEKLFF | TGTGCCAGTAGTACCACCCCAACAGGGTTGGGTGAAAAACTGTTTTTT
TRBJ2-3 | TRBV3-1/TRBV3-2 | 13 | - | - | CASSHLNSDTQYF | TGTGCCAGCAGCCACCTTAATAGCGATACGCAGTATTTT
TRBJ1-1 | TRBV28 | 13 | - | - | CASSPQGGTEAFF | TGTGCCAGCAGCCCACAGGGAGGGACTGAAGCTTTCTTT
TRBJ2-7 | TRBV12-3/TRBV12-4 | 13 | - | - | CASSLVTAYEQYF | TGTGCCAGCAGTTTAGTAACAGCGTACGAGCAGTACTTC
TRBJ2-4 | TRBV28 | 17 | - | - | CASSLFGGPQAKNIQYF | TGTGCCAGCAGTTTATTTGGGGGCCCACAAGCCAAAAACATTCAGTACTTC
TRBJ2-1 | TRBV10-1 | 15 | - | - | CASSSQGGGRNEQFF | TGCGCCAGCAGTTCACAGGGAGGCGGACGGAATGAGCAGTTCTTC
TRBJ1-1 | TRBV29-1 | 12 | - | - | CSVVGPALGAFF | TGCAGCGTTGTTGGACCCGCACTTGGGGCTTTCTTT
TRBJ1-5 | TRBV20-1 | 15 | - | - | CSASEAGLLNQPQHF | TGCAGTGCTAGTGAAGCGGGACTTCTCAATCAGCCCCAGCATTTT
TRBJ1-6 | TRBV30 | 12 | - | few | CAWDSGNSPLHF | TGTGCCTGGGACTCAGGGAATTCACCCCTCCACTTT
TRBJ1-2 | TRBV6-5 | 14 | - | - | CASSRASFSDGYTF | TGTGCCAGCAGCCGGGCTTCCTTTTCGGATGGCTACACCTTC
TRBJ2-2 | TRBV5-1 | 13 | - | - | CASSLVGGGELFF | TGCGCCAGCAGCTTGGTTGGGGGCGGGGAGCTGTTTTTT